This record covers a single T cell receptor beta chain. This sample is drawn from a study of radiation and T cells in renal cell carcinoma. Overall study context: Nephrectomy followed 15 Gy stereotactic body radiation by 4 weeks.

Trimming took 2 bases from V and 1 from J; bases not matched to a gene: 4. CDR1 and CDR2 (germline): SNHLY, FYNNEI. This CDR3 has 15 amino acids. The time point is: baseline pretreatment blood. As to treatment: 15 Gy SBRT to primary tumor, nephrectomy 4 weeks later. Serial blood draws occurred at baseline and 2 and 4 weeks post-SBRT. Clear cell pathology was present in this patient's renal cell carcinoma. Data came from immunoSEQ multiplex PCR; TCRdb stores just in-frame clones and leaves some out. Here the sample spans approximately 63,000 clones, over 70% being singletons. This clonotype originated in a man aged 55-75 years with renal cell carcinoma. The chain couples TRBV2 to TRBJ1-1, with 7 bases matching TRBD1. Sample: blood, taken from a patient whose treatment included radiotherapy and nephrectomy. The CDR3 protein is CASSEKGQRNTEAFF. CDR3 DNA sequence: TGTGCCAGCAGTGAAAAGGGACAGAGGAACACTGAAGCTTTCTTT.